This TCR beta chain came from a study of T-cell reconstitution after alpha-beta-depleted transplantation in children. The V segment lost 5 bases and the J segment 6 bases; nucleotides outside the gene matches: 7. The CDR3 has 14 amino acids. Unique molecular identifiers were incorporated when the TCRbeta library was constructed. TCRdb fed the PCR reads into MiXCR, producing one record per CDR3 protein. The sample yields approximately 640,000 distinct CDR3 sequences, around 17% seen once. The origin of this receptor is a human donor who donated a stem cell graft to a child with acute myeloid leukemia. This chain joins TRBV12-3 or TRBV12-4 and TRBJ2-1, with 7 bases lining up with TRBD1. The sample consisted of PBMCs from the stem cell graft donor, taken from the stem cell graft. In DNA, the CDR3 is TGTGCCAGCAGTCGACAGGGTTTAATCAATGAGCAGTTCTTC. Translated: CASSRQGLINEQFF.